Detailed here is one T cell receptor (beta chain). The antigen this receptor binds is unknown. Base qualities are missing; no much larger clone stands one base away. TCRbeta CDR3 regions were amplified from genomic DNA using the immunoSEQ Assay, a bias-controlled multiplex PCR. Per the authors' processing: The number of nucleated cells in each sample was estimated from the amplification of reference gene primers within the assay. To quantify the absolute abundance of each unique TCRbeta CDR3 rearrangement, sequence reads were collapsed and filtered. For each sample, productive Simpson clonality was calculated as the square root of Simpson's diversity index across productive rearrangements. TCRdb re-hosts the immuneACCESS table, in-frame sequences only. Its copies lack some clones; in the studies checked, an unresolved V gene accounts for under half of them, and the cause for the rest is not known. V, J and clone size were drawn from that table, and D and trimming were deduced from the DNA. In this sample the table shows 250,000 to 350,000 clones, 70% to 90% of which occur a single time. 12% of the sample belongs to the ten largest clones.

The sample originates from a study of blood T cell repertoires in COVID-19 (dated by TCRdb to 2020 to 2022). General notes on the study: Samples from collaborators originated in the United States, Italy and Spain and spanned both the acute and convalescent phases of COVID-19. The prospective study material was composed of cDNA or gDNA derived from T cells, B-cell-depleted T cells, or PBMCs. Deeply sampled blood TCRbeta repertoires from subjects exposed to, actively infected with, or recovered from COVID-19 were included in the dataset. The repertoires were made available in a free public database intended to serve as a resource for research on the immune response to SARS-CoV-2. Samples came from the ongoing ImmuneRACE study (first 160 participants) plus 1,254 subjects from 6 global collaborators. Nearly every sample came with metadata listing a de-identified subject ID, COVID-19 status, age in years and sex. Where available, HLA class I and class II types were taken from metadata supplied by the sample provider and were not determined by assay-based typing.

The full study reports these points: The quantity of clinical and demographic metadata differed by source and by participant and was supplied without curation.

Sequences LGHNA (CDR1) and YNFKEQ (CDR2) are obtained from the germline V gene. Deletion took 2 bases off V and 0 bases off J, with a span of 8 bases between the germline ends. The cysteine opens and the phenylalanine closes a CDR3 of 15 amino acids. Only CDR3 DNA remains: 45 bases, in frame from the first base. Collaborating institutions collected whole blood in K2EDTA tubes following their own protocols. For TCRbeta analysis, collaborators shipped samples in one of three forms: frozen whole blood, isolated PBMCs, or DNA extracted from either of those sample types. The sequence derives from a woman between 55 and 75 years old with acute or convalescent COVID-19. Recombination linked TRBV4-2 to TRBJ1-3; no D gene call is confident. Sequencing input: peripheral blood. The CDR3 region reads CASSQLEDSGNTIYF. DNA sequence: TGTGCCAGCAGCCAACTTGAGGACTCTGGAAACACCATATATTTT.